A selection of T cell receptor beta chains follows, all from one sample in a study of shared clonotypes between healthy human individuals. TCRdb's copy holds only in-frame clones and misses some; the assay was immunoSEQ multiplex PCR. In the table there are some 1,600,000 clones, approximately 98% of which are singletons. Sequenced material: naive CD4+ T cells sorted from blood. The receptors shown here come from a man aged 25-45 years in good health. CDR3s leave out the opening cysteine and the closing phenylalanine or tryptophan.

v_call	j_call	cdr3_aa
TRBV5-1	TRBJ2-3	ASSIGDLHTDTQY
TRBV9	TRBJ2-1	ASSVDGLALRQF
TRBV28	TRBJ1-2	ASSLLQGAGGYT
TRBV9	TRBJ1-2	ASSVVGGANT
TRBV7-2	TRBJ2-7	ASSSQVVGEQY
TRBV5-1	TRBJ2-3	ASGLLAGSTDTQY
TRBV25-1	TRBJ2-3	ASSATSGRAPRTDTQY
TRBV19	TRBJ2-2	ASSSDRYTGELF
TRBV6-5	TRBJ1-2	ASLYRLGPNYGYT
TRBV7-2	TRBJ1-5	ASSPWNQPQH
TRBV5-4	TRBJ2-1	ASSRQGASSNEQF
TRBV6-6	TRBJ2-5	ASTKSATGFFETQY
TRBV19	TRBJ2-1	ASTISPTLRWAGHNEQF
TRBV11-3	TRBJ1-2	ASSIPGQGVNYGYT
TRBV19	TRBJ1-1	ASSMSGTVNTEAF
TRBV5-6	TRBJ2-7	ASSEIRAGGGVGYEQY
TRBV4-3	TRBJ1-2	ASSQADTGLYGYT
TRBV29-1	TRBJ2-7	SVQPQGAVYEQY
TRBV5-1	TRBJ1-5	ASSLEGTGGQPQH
TRBV7-9	TRBJ1-1	ASSLVLTENTEAF
TRBV29-1	TRBJ2-5	SGRGASGRETQY
TRBV27	TRBJ2-7	ASSFTRTGRPYEQY
TRBV19	TRBJ2-1	ASSIHTSGGRNEQF
TRBV7-3	TRBJ2-5	ASSPTRDAETQY
TRBV6-1	TRBJ1-2	ASSDSLSNYGYT
TRBV27	TRBJ1-4	ASSRTLWGEKLF
TRBV28	TRBJ2-2	ASRPGGRGRGSAGELF
TRBV23-1	TRBJ2-1	ASFIRGQANEQF
TRBV7-6	TRBJ2-7	ASSHPIGSSYEQY
TRBV7-6	TRBJ2-7	ASSLGGGEQY
TRBV19	TRBJ2-2	ASGPTGGESGELF
TRBV15	TRBJ2-7	ATSREDSSVHEQY
TRBV7-8	TRBJ2-3	ASSFPRAGTRSSTDTQY
TRBV2	TRBJ1-1	ASSGLRSGAEAF
TRBV27	TRBJ2-2	ASSLPPAGELF
TRBV28	TRBJ1-1	ASASPQGHAFTEAF
TRBV5-6	TRBJ2-2	ASSEPPNTGELF
TRBV19	TRBJ2-3	ASSTGLAADTQY
TRBV5-4	TRBJ1-1	ASSLAGKNTEAF
TRBV5-1	TRBJ1-4	ASSLQGLEEKLF
TRBV5-1	TRBJ2-1	ASSGAGLAGSSYNEQF
TRBV10-3	TRBJ2-2	AISGPGLTNTGELF
TRBV4-3	TRBJ2-2	ASSLEEGGPGELF
TRBV16	TRBJ2-7	ASSQWGLRTYEQY
TRBV14	TRBJ2-4	ASSPLRGGGPNIQY
TRBV20-1	TRBJ2-7	SAGWDEQY
TRBV27	TRBJ1-4	ASSPQGRAEKLF
TRBV2	TRBJ2-3	ASSPRAGSTDTQY
TRBV18	TRBJ1-5	ASSPGGNNQPQH
TRBV28	TRBJ2-1	ASSPSWLAGIYNEQF